These T cell receptor beta chains were read from a single sample in a study of blood T cell repertoires in COVID-19. Sequencing was performed with immunoSEQ multiplex PCR; in TCRdb, only in-frame clones are kept and a portion is missing. The sample has about 260,000 clones; around 84% are singletons. Sequencing used peripheral blood. The receptors were sampled from a man aged 55 to 70 with acute or convalescent COVID-19. Each CDR3 is given with its conserved first and last residue. Each record gives: CDR3 length, clone size, D gene, V gene, J gene, CDR3 protein, CDR3 DNA. D genes are given only for firm matches. Clone size, where shown, is once, few, many, or a class for clones that have expanded.

17	-	-	TRBV28	TRBJ1-4	CASSLVGTRRGNEKLFF	TGTGCCAGCAGTTTAGTCGGGACACGGCGCGGGAATGAAAAACTGTTTTTT
17	once	-	TRBV2	TRBJ2-5	CASSEALRGRLQETQYF	TGTGCCAGCAGTGAAGCGCTTAGGGGAAGGCTACAAGAGACCCAGTACTTC
14	-	TRBD1	TRBV5-1	TRBJ2-7	CASSFEGAQGKQYF	TGCGCCAGCAGCTTTGAGGGGGCGCAAGGAAAGCAGTACTTC
15	few	-	TRBV5-4	TRBJ2-5	CASSIGGVRSETQYF	TGTGCCAGCAGCATCGGAGGGGTCCGTTCGGAGACCCAGTACTTC
13	-	-	TRBV6-5	TRBJ2-7	CASILSDRYEQYF	TGTGCCAGCATTCTTTCGGACAGATACGAGCAGTACTTC
18	-	TRBD2	TRBV6-1	TRBJ2-1	CASSERTSGRGLDNEQFF	TGTGCCAGCAGTGAGCGGACTAGCGGGAGAGGACTGGACAATGAGCAGTTCTTC
14	-	-	TRBV9	TRBJ1-3	CASSVWTSGNTIYF	TGTGCCAGCAGCGTATGGACAAGTGGAAACACCATATATTTT
13	-	TRBD1	TRBV18	TRBJ1-2	CASSPGQGNGYTF	TGTGCCAGCTCACCGGGACAGGGGAATGGCTACACCTTC
18	-	TRBD2	TRBV7-9	TRBJ2-3	CASSLSQLAGVGTDTQYF	TGTGCCAGCAGCTTAAGTCAACTAGCGGGAGTCGGGACAGATACGCAGTATTTT
21	-	TRBD1	TRBV19	TRBJ1-6	CASSIGMGRQGAPHGGSPLHF	TGTGCCAGTAGTATAGGAATGGGGAGACAGGGGGCCCCCCATGGTGGTTCACCCCTCCACTTT
14	-	-	TRBV19	TRBJ2-1	CASSTWESTGEQFF	TGTGCCAGTAGTACGTGGGAGTCCACCGGTGAGCAGTTCTTC
21	-	TRBD2	TRBV27	TRBJ2-3	CASSLTGTSGGSVNRIETQYF	TGTGCCAGCAGTTTAACTGGGACTAGCGGGGGGTCTGTCAATAGGATAGAAACGCAGTATTTT
13	-	-	TRBV7-3	TRBJ2-1	CASSAAREDEQFF	TGTGCCAGCAGCGCCGCCAGAGAGGATGAGCAGTTCTTC
14	-	-	TRBV27	TRBJ1-2	CASRPGQTNYGYTF	TGTGCCAGCAGACCCGGACAGACTAACTATGGCTACACCTTC
14	-	TRBD1	TRBV2	TRBJ2-7	CASNLGQGTYEQYF	TGTGCCAGCAACTTGGGACAGGGGACGTACGAGCAGTACTTC
15	-	TRBD2	TRBV7-3	TRBJ2-5	CASSPGGAGRETQYF	TGTGCCAGCAGCCCCGGGGGGGCGGGAAGAGAGACCCAGTACTTC
15	-	-	TRBV19	TRBJ1-2	CASSLETGANYGYTF	TGTGCCAGTAGCCTTGAGACAGGAGCTAACTATGGCTACACCTTC
15	-	-	TRBV5-8	TRBJ2-5	CASSPRVPNPETQYF	TGTGCCAGCAGCCCCCGGGTCCCCAACCCGGAGACCCAGTACTTC
14	-	-	TRBV6-5	TRBJ2-5	CASSYTPGGETQYF	TGTGCCAGCAGTTACACCCCAGGTGGAGAGACCCAGTACTTC
15	-	TRBD1	TRBV5-1	TRBJ1-1	CASSTKTGGEAEAFF	TGCGCCAGCAGCACAAAGACAGGGGGAGAGGCTGAAGCTTTCTTT
13	few	-	TRBV19	TRBJ2-5	CASRETGQETQYF	TGTGCCAGTAGGGAGACAGGACAAGAGACCCAGTACTTC
11	-	-	TRBV6-1	TRBJ2-7	CASSERYEQYF	TGTGCCAGCAGTGAGCGGTATGAGCAGTACTTC
17	-	TRBD2	TRBV5-4	TRBJ2-7	CASSGGLAGVRAYEQYF	TGTGCCAGCAGCGGTGGACTAGCGGGAGTGAGAGCCTACGAGCAGTACTTC
14	once	-	TRBV7-2	TRBJ2-7	CASSLVPIYREQYF	TGTGCCAGCAGCTTGGTTCCTATCTATCGCGAGCAGTACTTC
14	-	-	TRBV7-2	TRBJ2-3	CASSLRGRTDTQYF	TGTGCCAGCAGCTTACGGGGGAGGACAGATACGCAGTATTTT
20	-	-	TRBV14	TRBJ2-2	CASSQGSSGIFIRNTGELFF	TGTGCCAGCAGCCAAGGATCAAGCGGTATTTTCATCCGGAACACCGGGGAGCTGTTTTTT
15	once	TRBD1	TRBV6-6	TRBJ1-6	CASSYLDRGNSPLHF	TGTGCCAGCAGTTACCTGGACAGGGGGAATTCACCCCTCCACTTT
15	once	-	TRBV10-2	TRBJ2-7	CASSEFSGGTYEQYF	TGCGCCAGCAGTGAATTTTCGGGTGGAACCTACGAGCAGTACTTC
13	-	-	TRBV9	TRBJ2-1	CASSQSLTGEQFF	TGTGCCAGCAGCCAGTCATTGACTGGTGAGCAGTTCTTC
14	-	TRBD1	TRBV28	TRBJ2-2	CASKRQGYTGELFF	TGTGCCAGCAAACGACAGGGCTACACCGGGGAGCTGTTTTTT
15	-	TRBD1	TRBV6-6	TRBJ1-1	CASTPSTGGNTEAFF	TGTGCCAGCACCCCTTCGACAGGGGGGAACACTGAAGCTTTCTTT
15	-	TRBD2	TRBV7-2	TRBJ2-1	CASSPGLAGAGEQFF	TGTGCCAGCAGCCCCGGACTAGCGGGAGCCGGTGAGCAGTTCTTC
15	-	TRBD2	TRBV11-1	TRBJ2-1	CASSEGLAEYNEQFF	TGTGCCAGCAGCGAGGGACTAGCGGAATACAATGAGCAGTTCTTC